This T cell receptor (beta chain) was captured in a study of shared clonotypes between healthy human individuals. Overall study results and limits: Generally, naive subsets (rather than memory subsets) showed larger estimated richness. Non-shared clonotypes were found to have lower generation probabilities than the clonotypes that were shared by all four of the sorted-subset donors.

On this clone itself: Its antigen remains unidentified.

Naive CD8 cells lacked CD45RO, underwent positive selection for CCR7 and left out terminally differentiated effector memory CD45RA+ cells. With 0 bases removed from V and 4 bases from J, the gap between germline ends came to 2 bases. This CDR3 region has 12 residues. Germline V gives CDR1 SGHKS, CDR2 YYEKEE (reference sequence). Original data processing: Junction-only immunoSEQ data arrived without quality scores, meaning filtering differed. Measured with immunoSEQ multiplex PCR; TCRdb has only the in-frame clones, and not every one. D and trimming were read from the DNA, whereas the V and J calls and clone size are those reported in that table. The sample has some 2.1 million clones; about 95% are singletons.

This receptor was obtained from a man aged 18-30 years in good health. This sequence joins TRBV5-5 and TRBJ1-3; no firm D call. The sequencing input was naive CD8+ T cells sorted from blood. The CDR3 nucleotides are TGTGCCAGCAGCTTGGACGGAAACACCATATATTTT. As protein: CASSLDGNTIYF.